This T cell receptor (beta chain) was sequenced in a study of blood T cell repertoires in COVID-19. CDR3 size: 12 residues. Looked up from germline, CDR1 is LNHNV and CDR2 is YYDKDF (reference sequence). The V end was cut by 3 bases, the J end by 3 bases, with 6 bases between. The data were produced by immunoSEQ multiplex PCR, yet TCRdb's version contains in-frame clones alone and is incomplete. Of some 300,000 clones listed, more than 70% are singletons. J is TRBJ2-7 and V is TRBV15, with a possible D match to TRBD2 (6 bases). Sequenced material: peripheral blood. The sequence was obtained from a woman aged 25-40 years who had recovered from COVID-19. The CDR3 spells CATSSGSYEQYF. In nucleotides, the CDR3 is TGTGCCACCAGCAGCGGGAGCTACGAGCAGTACTTC.